The clone carrying this TCR beta chain was counted many times. Its target is unknown. Patients included in sequencing had previously demonstrated CD8+CD57+ cell expansion by flow cytometry. Patients had received no therapy at the time of blood sampling. V shed 0 bases, J shed 3 bases, and the junction held 1 base outside the gene matches. CDR1 and CDR2 (germline): SGDLS, YYNGEE. The CDR3 extends over 15 amino acids. This entry belongs to a study of CD8+CD57+ T cells in acquired aplastic anemia. Profiling of TCR beta VDJ combinations and CDR3 sequences used genomic DNA as template. A single record per CDR3 protein comes from TCRdb applying MiXCR to the reads. The data show 180,000 or so distinct CDR3 sequences, 63% seen once. Overall study results and limits: Patients had roughly 29 CD8+ CDR3 sequences in common with controls (the shared set). Between the patient and control groups, CD8+ Simpson's diversity did not differ significantly.

The specimen was sorted CD4+, CD8+, or CD8+CD57+ T cells (not recorded which) from PBMCs. This receptor was obtained from a human donor with aplastic anemia. The gene calls are TRBV9 and TRBJ2-2, with 8 positions matching TRBD2. The CDR3 reads CASSVDGRDTGELFF. The CDR3 bases are TGTGCCAGCAGCGTAGACGGGAGGGACACCGGGGAGCTGTTTTTT. The full variable domain, completed using reference TRBV9 and TRBJ2-2, is DSGVTQTPKHLITATGQRVTLRCSPRSGDLSVYWYQQSLDQGLQFLIQYYNGEERAKGNILERFSAQQFPDLHSELNLSSLELGDSALYFCASSVDGRDTGELFFGEGSRLTVL.